The 27 T cell receptor beta chains presented below share a single source sample, sequenced in a study of identical twins. TCRdb analysed the 5' RACE reads with MiXCR anew, one entry per CDR3 protein. The table has hundreds of thousands of distinct CDR3 sequences, more than 20% seen once. These data also formed part of another study, on yellow fever vaccine responses in identical twins.

The sample taken for sequencing was CD4+ T cells sorted from blood. These TCRs come from a woman aged 18-29 years in good health.

The chain recombines TRBV10-3 with TRBJ1-1; D uncertain. Germline lookup yields CDR1 ENHRY and CDR2 SYGVKD. This CDR3 spans 13 amino acids. V lost 6 bases and J 6 bases, leaving 14 bases between the germline ends. The CDR3 DNA is TGTGCCATCAGAGTCCAGGAGTGGCCTGAAGCTTTCTTT. Translated: CAIRVQEWPEAFF.

This sequence joins TRBV4-1 and TRBJ2-2; D may correspond to TRBD1 or TRBD2 (6 bases each). The CDR3 loop spans 16 amino acids. Per the germline V gene, CDR1 is MGHRA and CDR2 is YSYEKL. Between the trimmed V and J ends, which lost 4 bases and 5 bases, there was a span of 17 bases. The DNA for the CDR3 is TGCGCCAGCAGCCCCATAACTAGAGGGGGGACCGGGGAGCTGTTTTTT. Encoded protein: CASSPITRGGTGELFF.

This sequence joins TRBV12-3 or TRBV12-4 and TRBJ2-7; 8 bases fit TRBD2. The CDR3 is made up of 15 amino acids. Trimming cost V 5 bases and J 6 bases; bases outside gene matches: 12. The CDR3 coding sequence is TGTGCCAGCAGTCGGCCCGGGACTAGACTTTCCGAGCAGTACTTC. This encodes CASSRPGTRLSEQYF.

The chain is built from TRBV12-3 or TRBV12-4 and TRBJ2-1; TRBD2 matches 8 bases. The CDR3 sequence is 15 residues long. V lost 6 bases, J lost 10 bases, and 14 bases stayed unmatched. CDR3 sequence: CASSPSGSRLREQFF. The CDR3 nucleotides read TGTGCCAGCAGCCCTAGCGGGTCACGGCTTAGGGAGCAGTTCTTC.

This clonotype was recorded many times. A junction end diverges from the germline sequence, so it may reflect a read error. CDR3: CASSPGTNTGELFF. In DNA, the CDR3 is TGTGCCAGCAGCCCCGGGACGAACACCGGGGAGCTGTTTTTT. V usage is TRBV5-1 and J usage is TRBJ2-2, with a weak D call TRBD2 (5 bases). Germline loops: CDR1 SGHRS, CDR2 YFSETQ. This CDR3 is 14 amino acids long.

This clonotype occurred a few times. J is TRBJ2-1 and V is TRBV27; no clear D. V was clipped by 1 base and J by 2 bases, with 12 bases between them. Per the germline V gene, CDR1 is MNHEY and CDR2 is SMNVEV (reference sequence). The CDR3 is 16 residues long. The CDR3 DNA reads as TGTGCCAGCAGTTTATTTGTACGCGGAACCTACAATGAGCAGTTCTTC. This translates into CASSLFVRGTYNEQFF.

The chain carries TRBV12-3 or TRBV12-4 and TRBJ2-7, with 7 bases that match TRBD1. The CDR3 is 13 amino acids. V shed 6 bases, J shed 2 bases, and the junction held 4 bases outside the gene matches. The CDR3 protein is CASREGQAYEQYF. In nucleotides, the CDR3 is TGTGCCAGCAGAGAAGGACAGGCCTACGAGCAGTACTTC.

The chain employs TRBV5-1 and TRBJ2-3; 8 positions agree with TRBD2. V dropped 2 bases and J dropped 3; count of bases not matched to a gene: 5. The CDR3 is 15 residues long. From germline, CDR1 is SGHRS and CDR2 YFSETQ. The CDR3 loop is CASSFPAGVTDTQYF. CDR3 in DNA: TGCGCCAGCAGCTTCCCAGCGGGAGTAACAGATACGCAGTATTTT.

This clonotype occurred a few times. The V gene is TRBV7-2, the J gene TRBJ2-7; TRBD2 agrees at 12 bases. J lost 2 bases, V lost 2 bases, and 7 bases had no gene match. This CDR3 contains 17 residues. Germline V gene data show CDR1 as SGHTA and CDR2 as FQGNSA. The CDR3 sequence is CASSLRGTSGFPYEQYF. The CDR3 region has the DNA TGTGCCAGCAGCTTAAGAGGGACTAGCGGGTTTCCCTACGAGCAGTACTTC.

This sequence joins TRBV12-3 or TRBV12-4 and TRBJ2-1; TRBD1 agrees at 9 bases. The CDR3 covers 13 residues. V trimming: 6 bases; J trimming: 7 bases; junction bases outside the gene matches: 4. This CDR3 reads CASRPGQGNEQFF. Written as DNA, the CDR3 is TGTGCCAGCAGGCCGGGACAGGGAAATGAGCAGTTCTTC.

This clonotype was detected a few times. This chain links TRBV5-6 with TRBJ1-2; D is unclear. The CDR3 has 13 residues. The germline CDR1 and CDR2 sequences are SGHDT and YYEEEE. The V end lost 0 bases, the J end lost 7 bases, and 10 bases lay between the germline ends. CDR3 in DNA: TGTGCCAGCAGCTTGGACAGAATCTCTGGCTACACCTTC. Amino acid sequence: CASSLDRISGYTF. The full variable domain, in which reference TRBV5-6 and TRBJ1-2 provide the parts outside the CDR3, is DAGVTQSPTHLIKTRGQQVTLRCSPKSGHDTVSWYQQALGQGPQFIFQYYEEEERQRGNFPDRFSGHQFPNYSSELNVNALLLGDSALYLCASSLDRISGYTFGSGTRLTVV.

V gene TRBV12-5 combines with J gene TRBJ2-1; 10 nucleotides align to TRBD2. The CDR3 has 16 residues. Germline V gene lookup returns CDR1 LGHNT and CDR2 FRNRAP. With 1 base clipped from V and 4 bases from J, the junction kept 4 bases outside the gene matches. Here the CDR3 reads CASGLGLAGAYNEQFF. The CDR3 DNA is TGTGCTAGTGGTTTGGGGCTAGCGGGAGCTTACAATGAGCAGTTCTTC.

This sequence joins TRBV29-1 and TRBJ1-2; TRBD1 agrees at 9 bases. With V trimmed by 7 bases and J by 6 bases, 6 bases remained unmatched. CDR1 is SQVTM and CDR2 is ANQGSEA in the germline V gene. The CDR3 has 12 residues. The CDR3 DNA follows: TGCAGCGCTGAGGACAGGGGAGATGGCTACACCTTC. Translated, it gives CSAEDRGDGYTF.

The chain couples TRBV12-3 or TRBV12-4 to TRBJ2-1; 9 bases map to TRBD1. Germline trimming cut 3 bases from V and 9 bases from J; bases unmatched to any gene: 15. The CDR3 runs 17 residues. The CDR3 reads CASSFSFRDRDRGEQFF. The CDR3, as DNA: TGTGCCAGCAGTTTTTCATTCCGGGACAGGGACCGGGGTGAGCAGTTCTTC.

This clonotype was detected a few times. The V gene is TRBV12-3 or TRBV12-4, the J gene TRBJ2-1; 11 bases are a match to TRBD2. This CDR3 spans 15 amino acids. The V and J ends lost 7 bases and 4 bases, in that order; junction bases with no gene match: 6. Written as DNA, the CDR3 is TGTGCCAGCAAATTAGCGGGAGGGGTTTACAATGAGCAGTTCTTC. This encodes CASKLAGGVYNEQFF.

The chain employs TRBV6-1 and TRBJ2-2, with 7 bases identical to TRBD2. This CDR3 has 17 amino acids. The trim removed 3 bases at V and 3 bases at J, leaving 10 bases unmatched. Germline lookup yields CDR1 MNHNS and CDR2 SASEGT. As DNA, the CDR3 is TGTGCCAGCAGTGACCTCTTGCGGGGGTTCGACACCGGGGAGCTGTTTTTT. Amino acids: CASSDLLRGFDTGELFF.

The rearrangement links TRBV19 to TRBJ2-2, with D perhaps TRBD2 (6 bases). Germline loops: CDR1 LNHDA, CDR2 SQIVND (reference sequence). The CDR3 consists of 15 residues. V lost 6 bases and J 4 bases, leaving 15 bases between the germline ends. Here the CDR3 DNA reads TGTGCCAGTAGCCGCGGGACTTCGGGCACCGGGGAGCTGTTTTTT. Residues: CASSRGTSGTGELFF.

The rearrangement links TRBV5-1 to TRBJ2-5; the D is unclear. Germline V gene lookup returns CDR1 SGHRS and CDR2 YFSETQ. With 0 bases removed from V and 5 bases from J, the gap between germline ends came to 14 bases. The CDR3 is made up of 15 amino acids. Written as DNA, the CDR3 is TGCGCCAGCAGCTTGGGCTCGCCCTCCAGGGAGACCCAGTACTTC. Amino acids: CASSLGSPSRETQYF. The full variable domain, rest sourced from reference TRBV5-1 and TRBJ2-5, is KAGVTQTPRYLIKTRGQQVTLSCSPISGHRSVSWYQQTPGQGLQFLFEYFSETQRNKGNFPGRFSGRQFSNSRSEMNVSTLELGDSALYLCASSLGSPSRETQYFGPGTRLLVL.

This clonotype occurred a few times. This chain joins TRBV7-9 and TRBJ2-3; 12 nucleotides align to TRBD2. The CDR3 extends over 16 amino acids. Germline assignment: CDR1 SEHNR and CDR2 FQNEAQ (reference sequence). V shed 5 bases, J shed 2 bases, and the junction held 5 bases outside the gene matches. The CDR3 nucleotides read TGTGCCAGCAGCAAAACTAGCGGGAGGACCACAGATACGCAGTATTTT. It yields the protein CASSKTSGRTTDTQYF.

This clonotype was recorded a few times. This chain joins TRBV7-9 and TRBJ2-7, with TRBD2 identical over 10 bases. The CDR3 has 15 amino acids. Germline CDR1 is SEHNR and CDR2 is FQNEAQ (reference sequence). The junction had 4 bases not matched to a gene; V was cut back by 5 bases and J by 0 bases. The CDR3 DNA sequence: TGTGCCAGCAGCAGTAGCGGGGGGAGCTCCTACGAGCAGTACGTC. Residues: CASSSSGGSSYEQYV.

The CDR3 DNA reads TGCGCCAGCAGCTTGGCCGGGCAGGCGAACACCGGGGAGCTGTTTTTT. The encoded protein is CASSLAGQANTGELFF. The chain combines TRBV5-1 with TRBJ2-2; D is ambiguous. The CDR3 runs to 16 residues. Trimming left V 0 bases short and J 0 bases short, with 9 bases between. The germline CDR1 and CDR2 sequences are SGHRS and YFSETQ.

In its sample, this clonotype was seen once. The V call is TRBV12-3 or TRBV12-4, the J call TRBJ2-7, with TRBD2 identical over 14 bases. This CDR3 is built from 20 residues. With V trimmed by 6 bases and J by 0 bases, 16 bases remained unmatched. CDR3 coding DNA: TGTGCCAGCAGCGCCGGACTAGCGGGAGGAGGGGGTTTCAGCTCCTACGAGCAGTACTTC. Translation: CASSAGLAGGGGFSSYEQYF.

There are many counts of this clonotype. The V call is TRBV5-1, the J call TRBJ1-2; D is uncertain. Trimming stripped 0 bases from V and 5 bases from J, with 8 bases between. Germline values: CDR1 SGHRS, CDR2 YFSETQ. CDR3 length equals 13 residues. CDR3 sequence: CASSLVPEYGYTF. In DNA, the CDR3 is TGCGCCAGCAGCTTGGTTCCGGAGTATGGCTACACCTTC.

The chain employs TRBV11-2 and TRBJ1-2, with D perhaps matching TRBD1 (5 bases). With 5 bases removed from V and 2 bases from J, the gap between germline ends came to 15 bases. The CDR3 runs 15 residues. Germline CDR1 is SGHAT and CDR2 is FQNNGV. Written as DNA, the CDR3 is TGTGCCAGCAGCGTATCAGGGCACGAAAACTATGGCTACACCTTC. It encodes CASSVSGHENYGYTF.

In this sample, this clonotype turned up a few times. The V and J genes are TRBV29-1 and TRBJ2-2, with 7 bases that match TRBD1. The CDR3 contains 13 residues. V trimming: 7 bases; J trimming: 2 bases; junction bases outside the gene matches: 4. The germline V gene has CDR1 SQVTM and CDR2 ANQGSEA. This chain's CDR3 is CSGRDSNTGELFF. The CDR3 DNA follows: TGCAGCGGACGGGACAGCAACACCGGGGAGCTGTTTTTT.

The V and J genes are TRBV2 and TRBJ1-5, with TRBD1 identical over 7 bases. The ends lost 5 bases at V and 1 base at J; junction bases unmatched: 5. The CDR3 runs 15 residues. Looked up from germline, CDR1 is SNHLY and CDR2 is FYNNEI. The DNA of the CDR3 is TGTGCCAGCAGTTCACGACAGGGAAGCAATCAGCCCCAGCATTTT. This gives the protein CASSSRQGSNQPQHF.

This clonotype was seen more than once but under ten times. The chain uses TRBV6-1 and TRBJ1-2; 9 bases are a match to TRBD1. The CDR3 sequence is 13 residues long. After removal of 6 bases from V and 5 bases from J, the junction contained 4 bases not matched to a gene. The V gene's germline CDR1 is MNHNS and CDR2 SASEGT. CDR3 in DNA: TGTGCCAGCAGGGGGACAGGGATATATGGCTACACCTTC. Translation: CASRGTGIYGYTF.